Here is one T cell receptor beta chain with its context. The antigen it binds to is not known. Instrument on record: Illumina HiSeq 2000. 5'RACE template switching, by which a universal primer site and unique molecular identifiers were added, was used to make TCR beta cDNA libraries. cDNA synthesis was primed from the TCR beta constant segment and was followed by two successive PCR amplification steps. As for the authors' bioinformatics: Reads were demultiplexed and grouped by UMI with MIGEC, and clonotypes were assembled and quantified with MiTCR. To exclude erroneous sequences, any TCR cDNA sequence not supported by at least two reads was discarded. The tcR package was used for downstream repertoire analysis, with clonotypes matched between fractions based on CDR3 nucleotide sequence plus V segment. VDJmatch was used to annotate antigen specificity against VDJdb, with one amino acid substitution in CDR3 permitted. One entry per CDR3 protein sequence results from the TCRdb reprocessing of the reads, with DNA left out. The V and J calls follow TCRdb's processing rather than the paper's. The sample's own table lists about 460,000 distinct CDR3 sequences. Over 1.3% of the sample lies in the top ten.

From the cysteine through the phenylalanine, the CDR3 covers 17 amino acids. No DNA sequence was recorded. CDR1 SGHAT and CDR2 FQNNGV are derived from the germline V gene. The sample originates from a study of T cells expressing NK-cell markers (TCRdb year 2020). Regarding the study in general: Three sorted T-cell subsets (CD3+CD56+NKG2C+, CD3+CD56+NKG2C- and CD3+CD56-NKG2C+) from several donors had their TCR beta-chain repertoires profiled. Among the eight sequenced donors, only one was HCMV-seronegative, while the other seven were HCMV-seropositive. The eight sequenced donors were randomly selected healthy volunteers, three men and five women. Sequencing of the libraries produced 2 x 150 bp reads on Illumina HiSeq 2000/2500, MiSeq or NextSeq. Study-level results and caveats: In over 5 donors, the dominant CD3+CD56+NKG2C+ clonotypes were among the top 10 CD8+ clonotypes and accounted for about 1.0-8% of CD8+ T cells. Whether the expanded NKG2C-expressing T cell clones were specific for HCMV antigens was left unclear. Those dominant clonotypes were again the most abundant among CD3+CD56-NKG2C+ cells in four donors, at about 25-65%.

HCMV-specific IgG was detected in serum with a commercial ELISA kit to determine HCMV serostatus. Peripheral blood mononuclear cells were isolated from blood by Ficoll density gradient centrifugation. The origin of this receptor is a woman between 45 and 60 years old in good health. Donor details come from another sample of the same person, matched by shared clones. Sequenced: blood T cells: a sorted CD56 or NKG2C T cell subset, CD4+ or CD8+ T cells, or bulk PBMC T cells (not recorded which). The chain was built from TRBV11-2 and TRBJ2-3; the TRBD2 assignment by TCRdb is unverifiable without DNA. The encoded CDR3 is CASSLMTSGSRTDTQYF.